In this sample, the clone carrying this TCR beta chain turned up a few times. Original processing notes: Nucleated cell number was recorded as an estimate derived from reference gene primer amplification. Assay: immunoSEQ multiplex PCR; the TCRdb copy retains only in-frame clones and omits some. D and trimming were read from the DNA, whereas the V and J calls and clone size are those reported in that table. The profile shows about 230,000 clones, around 82% of them singletons. This specimen belongs to a study of blood T cell repertoires in COVID-19. Study details: Whether acute or convalescent, the COVID-19 samples came from the United States, Italy and Spain. PBMCs, B-cell-depleted T cells, or T cells provided the cDNA or gDNA that made up the material.

V was clipped by 3 bases and J by 7 bases; unmatched bases: 6. Germline CDR1 LNHDA, CDR2 SQIVND (reference sequence). The CDR3 has 14 amino acids. The TCR originated in a man in his fifties with active or convalescent COVID-19. Material: peripheral blood. The gene calls are TRBV19 and TRBJ2-7; 10 bases match TRBD2. The CDR3 spells CASSIELAGREQYF. The CDR3 coding sequence is TGTGCCAGTAGTATCGAACTAGCGGGGAGAGAGCAGTACTTC.